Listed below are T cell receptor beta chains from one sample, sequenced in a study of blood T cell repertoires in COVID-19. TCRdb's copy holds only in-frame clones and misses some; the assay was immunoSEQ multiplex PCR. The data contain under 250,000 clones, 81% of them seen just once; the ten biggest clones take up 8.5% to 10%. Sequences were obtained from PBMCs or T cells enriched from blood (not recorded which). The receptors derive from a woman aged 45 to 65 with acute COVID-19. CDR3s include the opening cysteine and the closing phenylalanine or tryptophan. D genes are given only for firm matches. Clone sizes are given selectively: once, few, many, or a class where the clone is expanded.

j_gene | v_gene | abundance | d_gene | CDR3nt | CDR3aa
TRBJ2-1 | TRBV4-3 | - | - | TGCGCCAGCAGCCAAGAAAGCTTCTCCTACAATGAGCAGTTCTTC | CASSQESFSYNEQFF
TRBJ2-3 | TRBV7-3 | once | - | TGTGCCAGCAGCTTAATAGCTAGCACAGATACGCAGTATTTT | CASSLIASTDTQYF
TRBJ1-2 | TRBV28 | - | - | TGTGCCAGCAGTTTAGGCAGGAACTATGGCTACACCTTC | CASSLGRNYGYTF
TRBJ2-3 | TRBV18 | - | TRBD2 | TGTGCCAGCTCACCTGTTGCGGGAGGAGATACGCAGTATTTT | CASSPVAGGDTQYF
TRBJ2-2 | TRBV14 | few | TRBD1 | TGTGCCAGCAGCCAAGAACGGGACAGCGGCACCGGGGAGCTGTTTTTT | CASSQERDSGTGELFF
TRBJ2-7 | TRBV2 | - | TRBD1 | TGTGCCAGCCAACGGCCGGGACAGGGGGCCTACGAGCAGTACTTC | CASQRPGQGAYEQYF
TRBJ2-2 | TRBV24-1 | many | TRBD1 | TGTGCCACCAGTGATTGGGACAGGGGGAACACCGGGGAGCTGTTTTTT | CATSDWDRGNTGELFF
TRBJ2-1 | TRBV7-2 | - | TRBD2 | TGTGCAACTAGCCGGGGGGGATCCTACAATGAGCAGTTCTTC | CATSRGGSYNEQFF
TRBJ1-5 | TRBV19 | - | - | TGTGCCAGTAGTATAGATGTCTTCTTTTCGCAGGGGACGGGCAATCAGCCCCAGCATTTT | CASSIDVFFSQGTGNQPQHF
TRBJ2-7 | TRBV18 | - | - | TGTGCCAGCTCTACCGGTTACGAGCAGTACTTC | CASSTGYEQYF
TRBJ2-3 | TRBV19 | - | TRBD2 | TGTGCCAGTATACCTAGCGGGAGTGTTACAGATACGCAGTATTTT | CASIPSGSVTDTQYF
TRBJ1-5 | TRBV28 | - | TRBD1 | TGTGCCAGCAGTTTTAACAGGGGGAGTACGCCCCAGCATTTT | CASSFNRGSTPQHF
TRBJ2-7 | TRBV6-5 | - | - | TGTGCCAGCAGATTCGGTCGAGGGGGGGTCTACGAGCAGTACTTC | CASRFGRGGVYEQYF
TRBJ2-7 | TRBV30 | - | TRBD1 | TGTGCTTATTCTCGACAGGGGTTGGGGGAGCAGTACTTC | CAYSRQGLGEQYF
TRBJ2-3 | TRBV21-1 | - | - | TGTGCCAGCAGCAAAGAGGTCCTAGCGGGGGCCTCTAGCACAGATACGCAGTATTTT | CASSKEVLAGASSTDTQYF
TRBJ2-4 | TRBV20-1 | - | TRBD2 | TGCAGTGCTTCGGGGGGACGATACTTC | CSASGGRYF
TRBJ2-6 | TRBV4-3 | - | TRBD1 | TGCGCCAGCAGCGAACACAGGGGCTCTGGGGCCAACGTCCTGACTTTC | CASSEHRGSGANVLTF
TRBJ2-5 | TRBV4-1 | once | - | TGCGCCAGCAGCCAAGCGGCAGGGGTTGGAGAGACCCAGTACTTC | CASSQAAGVGETQYF
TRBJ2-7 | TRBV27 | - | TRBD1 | TGTGCCAGCAGACCGGGACAGGAATCCTACGAGCAGTACTTC | CASRPGQESYEQYF
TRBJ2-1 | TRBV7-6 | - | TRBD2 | TGTGCCAGCAGCTTACTCGCGGGGGGGCCGGGGAAGTACAATGAGCAGTTCTTC | CASSLLAGGPGKYNEQFF
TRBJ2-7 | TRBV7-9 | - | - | TGTGCCAGCAGCTTAGACAGGGCCCCCTACGAGCAGTACTTC | CASSLDRAPYEQYF
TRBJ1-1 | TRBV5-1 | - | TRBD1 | TGCGCCAGCAGCCCCACAGGGGGAAACACTGAAGCTTTCTTT | CASSPTGGNTEAFF
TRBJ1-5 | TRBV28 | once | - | TGTGCCAGCAGTTTAGCAACAGGGACCAATCAGCCCCAGCATTTT | CASSLATGTNQPQHF
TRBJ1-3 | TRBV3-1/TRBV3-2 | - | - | TGTGCCAGCAGCCCAGCCCGGGGAACAGGAAACACCATATATTTT | CASSPARGTGNTIYF
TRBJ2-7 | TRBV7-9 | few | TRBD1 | TGTGCCAGCAGCTCGACAGGGTTTAACGAGCAGTACTTC | CASSSTGFNEQYF
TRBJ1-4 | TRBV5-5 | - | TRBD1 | TGTGCCAGCAGCTTGCTGGGACAGGGATCGGGAGGCGAAAAACTGTTTTTT | CASSLLGQGSGGEKLFF
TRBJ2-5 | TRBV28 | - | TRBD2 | TGTGCCAGCAGTTGGGGGGAGGGAGAGACCCAGTACTTC | CASSWGEGETQYF
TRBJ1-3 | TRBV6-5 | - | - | TGTGTCAGCAGGGCCGCGGCCGCTGGAAACACCATATATTTT | CVSRAAAAGNTIYF
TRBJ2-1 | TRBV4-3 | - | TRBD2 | TGCGCCAGCAGCCAGCCGGGACTAGCGGTAAATGAGCAGTTCTTC | CASSQPGLAVNEQFF
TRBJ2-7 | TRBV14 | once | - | TGTGCCAGCAGTTTCACTTGGAGGTACGAGCAGTACTTC | CASSFTWRYEQYF
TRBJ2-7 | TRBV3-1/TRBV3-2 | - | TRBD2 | TGTGCCAGCAGCCCCCTCGGAACTAGCGGGAGTCGTTTCGGCGTGCAGTACTTC | CASSPLGTSGSRFGVQYF
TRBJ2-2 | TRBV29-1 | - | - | TGCAGCGTTGAGGTCGGTCAAGTTTACACCGGGGAGCTGTTTTTT | CSVEVGQVYTGELFF
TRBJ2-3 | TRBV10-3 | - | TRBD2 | TGTGCCGCGGGGGAGGGGAGCACAGATACGCAGTATTTT | CAAGEGSTDTQYF
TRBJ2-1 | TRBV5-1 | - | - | TGCGCCAGCAGCTTCAGCGGAGTATACTACAATGAGCAGTTCTTC | CASSFSGVYYNEQFF
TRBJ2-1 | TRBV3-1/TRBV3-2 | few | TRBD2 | TGTGCCAGCAGCCGCAGACTAGCGGGGGGCTTTCCTGGTGAGCAGTTCTTC | CASSRRLAGGFPGEQFF